This record concerns one TCR beta chain sequence. There are 12 residues in the CDR3. V lost 7 bases to trimming and J lost 4 bases, with 10 bases between them. Germline V gives CDR1 LGHNT, CDR2 FRNRAP. The assay was immunoSEQ multiplex PCR, and TCRdb's table has in-frame clones only and misses some. The sample holds around 30,000 clones; around 90% are singletons and the top ten take approximately 0.51%. This specimen comes from a study of blood T cell repertoires in COVID-19. The chain joins TRBV12-5 to TRBJ1-1; D not certain. The sequenced material came from peripheral blood. The sequence came from a middle-aged woman with active or convalescent COVID-19. The CDR3 region is CASAALVTEAFF. The CDR3 bases are TGTGCTAGTGCCGCCCTAGTCACTGAAGCTTTCTTT.